The T cell receptor (beta chain) under discussion was sequenced for a study of response to subunit inactivated influenza vaccine. V lost 4 bases to trimming and J lost 4 bases, with 20 bases between them. The CDR3 is 17 residues long. Germline V lookup: CDR1 SGHTA, CDR2 FQGNSA. TCRdb processed the RT-PCR reads anew with MiXCR; each CDR3 protein has one entry. The table has under 850,000 distinct CDR3 sequences, about a fifth seen once. The rearrangement links TRBV7-2 to TRBJ2-1, with D possibly TRBD2 on 5 matching bases. Here the sequenced sample was PBMCs from blood, taken more than 4 days after vaccination. The source is a man between 50 and 59 years old who received an inactivated influenza vaccine. The CDR3 DNA sequence: TGTGCCAGCAGCTCTATCGCGTCTAGCCAGGTTTACAATGAGCAGTTCTTC. Amino acid sequence: CASSSIASSQVYNEQFF.